The 9 T cell receptor beta chains listed next were all sequenced from one sample in a study of CD8+ T cells in alopecia areata. As for treatment: oral pan-JAK inhibitor, 5-10 mg twice daily. RNA extraction was followed by reverse transcription into cDNA, which acted as the sequencing template. The data were produced by immunoSEQ multiplex PCR, yet TCRdb's version contains in-frame clones alone and is incomplete. This table holds some 150,000 clones, roughly 80% found once. Sample: CD8+ T cells sorted from blood, taken at week 4, from a patient treated with tofacitinib. Receptors originate from a human donor with alopecia areata.

The chain is built from TRBV27 and TRBJ1-1; TRBD1 might be the D (5 bases). The V gene lost 6 bases and the J gene lost 4 bases, with 15 bases spanning the gap. This CDR3 spans 14 amino acids. Germline CDR1 is MNHEY and CDR2 is SMNVEV (reference sequence). The CDR3 here is CASRGTGRGTEAFF. CDR3 nucleotide sequence: TGTGCCAGCAGGGGGACGGGACGGGGCACTGAAGCTTTCTTT.

This clone was detected once. J is TRBJ2-7 and V is TRBV10-3; TRBD2 matches at 11 bases. The V gene end was trimmed by 10 bases and the J gene end by 2 bases; junction bases not matched to a gene: 7. The germline CDR1 and CDR2 sequences are ENHRY and SYGVKD. CDR3 length: 14 amino acids. CDR3 DNA: TGTGCCAGCCTGACTAGCGGGGAGCCCTACGAGCAGTACTTC. It encodes CASLTSGEPYEQYF.

This clone was counted a few times. This chain uses TRBV5-8 with TRBJ2-7; no firm D call. CDR3 length: 13 amino acids. Germline assignment: CDR1 SGHTS and CDR2 YDEGEE. Trimming shortened V by 0 bases and J by 4 bases, and 8 bases separated the two germline ends. The CDR3 DNA reads as TGTGCCAGCAGCTTGGAGATTGGGTACGAGCAGTACTTC. It translates to CASSLEIGYEQYF.

For this clone: The same CDR3 arises from other DNA sequences in this sample as well. The chain recombines TRBV27 with TRBJ2-7, with a weak D call TRBD2 (6 bases). Deletions cut 1 base from V and 3 bases from J, with 7 bases between. Per the germline V gene, CDR1 is MNHEY and CDR2 is SMNVEV (reference sequence). This CDR3 is 13 amino acids long. In DNA, the CDR3 is TGTGCCAGCAGTTTATGGAGGGGCTACGAGCAGTACTTC. This codes for CASSLWRGYEQYF.

The rearrangement links TRBV4-3 to TRBJ2-7; 11 bases fit TRBD2. Trimming took 0 bases from V and 0 from J; bases not matched to a gene: 1. Per the germline V gene, CDR1 is LGHNA and CDR2 is YSLEER. The CDR3 loop spans 16 amino acids. As DNA, the CDR3 is TGCGCCAGCAGCCAAGATCTAGCGGGGGGCTCCTACGAGCAGTACTTC. Its protein is CASSQDLAGGSYEQYF.

The chain carries TRBV4-2 and TRBJ2-3; D might be TRBD2 (6 bases). The CDR3 spans 14 residues. With 5 bases removed from V and 4 bases from J, the gap between germline ends came to 13 bases. CDR1 and CDR2 (germline): LGHNA, YNFKEQ. The CDR3 DNA reads TGTGCCAGCAGCACTACACCGGGGGCAGATACGCAGTATTTT. This codes for CASSTTPGADTQYF.

This clone was counted a single time. V gene TRBV10-3 combines with J gene TRBJ2-7; maybe TRBD2 (6 bases). V was trimmed by 4 bases and J by 6 bases, leaving 13 bases between them. Germline CDR1 and CDR2: ENHRY and SYGVKD. The CDR3 has 13 amino acids. This CDR3 is CAISGGAGGEQYF. The DNA of the CDR3 is TGTGCCATCAGTGGAGGGGCCGGGGGCGAGCAGTACTTC.

This clone appeared a single time. The V call is TRBV5-4, the J call TRBJ2-7; D remains ambiguous. Germline V lookup: CDR1 SGHNT, CDR2 YYREEE (reference sequence). The CDR3 is made up of 12 amino acids. V lost 0 bases, J lost 1 base, and 2 bases lay in between. Written as DNA, the CDR3 is TGTGCCAGCAGCTTGGCGTCCTACGAGCAGTACTTC. Protein: CASSLASYEQYF. The full variable domain, rest sourced from reference TRBV5-4 and TRBJ2-7, is ETGVTQSPTHLIKTRGQQVTLRCSSQSGHNTVSWYQQALGQGPQFIFQYYREEENGRGNFPPRFSGLQFPNYSSELNVNALELDDSALYLCASSLASYEQYFGPGTRLTVT.

The chain combines TRBV29-1 with TRBJ1-2; 8 bases map to TRBD1. Germline assignment: CDR1 SQVTM and CDR2 ANQGSEA. After removal of 5 bases from V and 2 bases from J, the junction contained 10 bases not matched to a gene. The CDR3 extends over 15 amino acids. The CDR3 spells CSVTTGQGRNYGYTF. In DNA, the CDR3 is TGCAGCGTTACTACCGGACAGGGTCGGAACTATGGCTACACCTTC.